The entry below describes one T cell receptor beta chain. Its antigen is as yet unknown. The data belong to a study of CD8+ T cells in alopecia areata. Whole-study findings and limits: Against the mouse data, patients shared TCRs less clearly, possibly for HLA reasons.

Germline-derived CDR1 and CDR2 are MNHEY and SMNVEV (reference sequence). Trimming took 9 bases from V and 1 from J, leaving 22 bases between them. The CDR3 contains 16 residues. Documented treatment: oral pan-JAK inhibitor, 5-10 mg twice daily. Extracted from the samples, RNA was reverse transcribed into cDNA to serve as the sequencing template. Sequenced by immunoSEQ multiplex PCR; TCRdb stores in-frame clones only, minus some. The sample consists of about 210,000 clones, 64% of them appearing once. This sample comprised CD4+ T cells sorted from blood, obtained at week 4, from a patient treated with tofacitinib. V and J are TRBV27 and TRBJ2-7; D ambiguous. This receptor was taken from a human donor with alopecia areata. For the CDR3, the DNA is TGTGCCAGTGCCCACCTCCGGTACGGGTCATCCTACGAGCAGTACTTC. Translated, it gives CASAHLRYGSSYEQYF.